The T cell receptor beta chain under discussion was sequenced for a study of blood T cells in healthy people across ages. The germline V gene encodes CDR1 ENHRY and CDR2 SYGVKD. CDR3 size: 12 residues. The germline V and J ends were trimmed by 11 bases and 2 bases, with 10 bases remaining between them. Primers used in a second PCR of about 7 to 12 cycles were a sample-barcoded 5' primer and a J-beta primer mix. TCRdb redid the calling of the 5' RACE reads with MiXCR, one entry per CDR3 protein. The sample has hundreds of thousands of distinct CDR3 sequences, less than 25% seen once. PBMCs were isolated at a quantity of at least 6 million per sample. With respect to this clonotype: Its antigen is not known.

Findings and caveats of the study: Using unsorted PBMCs precluded a conclusive naive versus antigen-experienced comparison.

A further study also used this sample, focusing on T cells of mothers and their children. That paper notes: Extraction yielded RNA that went, in full, into cDNA synthesis at about 1.6 ug per 15 ul. The study found thymic selection shapes TCR recombination output similarly in related and unrelated pairs.

The chain carries TRBV10-3 and TRBJ2-1; no firm D call. This clonotype was sampled from a boy aged 5 to 17 in good health. Input material: blood. The CDR3 sequence: CAASVTYNEQFF. CDR3 bases: TGTGCCGCTTCTGTGACCTACAATGAGCAGTTCTTC.